In this sample, the clone carrying this TCR beta chain turned up many times. The antigen is undetermined. With 3 bases clipped from V and 6 bases from J, the junction kept 6 bases outside the gene matches. CDR1 and CDR2 from the germline V gene are LNHNV and YYDKDF (reference sequence). The CDR3 has 14 residues. This sample was taken from a study of T cells in Graves' hyperthyroidism and ophthalmopathy. Notes on the study in general: In blood, most of the thyroid clonotypes expanded above 0.001 were also present. Stable hyperthyroidism and ophthalmopathy were separated using 13 V-J signatures.

TCR beta CDR3 regions were amplified from RNA. First-round RT-PCR targeting the TCR CDR3 was performed with the HTBI primer set. TCRdb re-called the multiplex PCR reads through MiXCR, storing one row per CDR3 protein. Of a few hundred thousand distinct CDR3 sequences listed, approximately 15% are singletons. The V and J genes are TRBV15 and TRBJ2-3; TRBD1 agrees at 7 bases. This clonotype originated in a woman between 40 and 55 years old with Graves' ophthalmopathy. Sequencing used blood. The chain's CDR3 is CATSSNTGVDTQYF. CDR3 sequence (DNA): TGTGCCACCAGCAGTAATACAGGGGTTGATACGCAGTATTTT.